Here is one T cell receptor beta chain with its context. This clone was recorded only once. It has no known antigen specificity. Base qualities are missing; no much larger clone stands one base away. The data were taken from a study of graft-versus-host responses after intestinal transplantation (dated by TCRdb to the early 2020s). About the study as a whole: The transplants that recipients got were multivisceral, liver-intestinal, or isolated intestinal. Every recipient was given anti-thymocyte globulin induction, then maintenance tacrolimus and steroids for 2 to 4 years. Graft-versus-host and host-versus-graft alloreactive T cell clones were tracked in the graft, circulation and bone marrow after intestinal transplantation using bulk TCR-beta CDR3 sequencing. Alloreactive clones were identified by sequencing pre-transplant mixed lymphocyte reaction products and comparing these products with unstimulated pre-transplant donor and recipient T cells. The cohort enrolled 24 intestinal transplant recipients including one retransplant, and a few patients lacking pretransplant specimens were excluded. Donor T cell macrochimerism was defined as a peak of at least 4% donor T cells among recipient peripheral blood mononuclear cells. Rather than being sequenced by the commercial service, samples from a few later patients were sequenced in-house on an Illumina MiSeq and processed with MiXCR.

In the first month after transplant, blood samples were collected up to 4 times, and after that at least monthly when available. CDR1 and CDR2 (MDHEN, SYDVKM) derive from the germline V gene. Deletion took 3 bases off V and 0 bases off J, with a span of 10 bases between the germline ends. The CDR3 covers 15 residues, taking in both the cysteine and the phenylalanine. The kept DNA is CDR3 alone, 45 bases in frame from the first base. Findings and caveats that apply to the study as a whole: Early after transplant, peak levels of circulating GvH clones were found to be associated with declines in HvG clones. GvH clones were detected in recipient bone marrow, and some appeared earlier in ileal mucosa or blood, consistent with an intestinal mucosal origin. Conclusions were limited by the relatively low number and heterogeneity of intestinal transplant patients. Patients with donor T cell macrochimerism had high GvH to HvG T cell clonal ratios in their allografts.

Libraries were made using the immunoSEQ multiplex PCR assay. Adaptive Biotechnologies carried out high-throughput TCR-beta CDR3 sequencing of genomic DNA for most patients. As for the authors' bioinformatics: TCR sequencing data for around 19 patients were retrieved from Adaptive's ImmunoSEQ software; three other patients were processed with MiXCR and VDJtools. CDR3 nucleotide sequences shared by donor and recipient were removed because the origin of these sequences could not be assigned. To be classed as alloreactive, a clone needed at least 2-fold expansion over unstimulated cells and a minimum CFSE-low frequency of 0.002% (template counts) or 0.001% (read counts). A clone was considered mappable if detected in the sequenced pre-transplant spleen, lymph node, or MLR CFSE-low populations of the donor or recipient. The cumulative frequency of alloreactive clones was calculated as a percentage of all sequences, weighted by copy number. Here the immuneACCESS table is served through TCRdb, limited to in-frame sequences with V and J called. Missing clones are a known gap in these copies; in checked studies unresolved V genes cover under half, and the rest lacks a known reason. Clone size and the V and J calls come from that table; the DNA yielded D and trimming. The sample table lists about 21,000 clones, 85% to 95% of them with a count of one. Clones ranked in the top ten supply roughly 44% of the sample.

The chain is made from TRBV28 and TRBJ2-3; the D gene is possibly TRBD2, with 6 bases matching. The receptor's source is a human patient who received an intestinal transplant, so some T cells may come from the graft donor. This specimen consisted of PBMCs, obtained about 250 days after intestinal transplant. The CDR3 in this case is CASSFQGLSTDTQYF. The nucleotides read TGTGCCAGCAGTTTCCAGGGACTTAGCACAGATACGCAGTATTTT.